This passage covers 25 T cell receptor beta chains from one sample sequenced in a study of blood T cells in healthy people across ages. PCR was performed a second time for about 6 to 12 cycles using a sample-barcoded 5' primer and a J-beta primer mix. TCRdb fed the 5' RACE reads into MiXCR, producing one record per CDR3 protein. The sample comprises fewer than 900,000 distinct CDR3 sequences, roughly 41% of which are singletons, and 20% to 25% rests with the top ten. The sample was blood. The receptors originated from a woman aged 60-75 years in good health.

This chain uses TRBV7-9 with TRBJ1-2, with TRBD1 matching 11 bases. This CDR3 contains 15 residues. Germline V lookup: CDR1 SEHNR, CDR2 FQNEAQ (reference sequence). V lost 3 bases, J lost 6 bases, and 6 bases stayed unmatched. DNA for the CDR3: TGTGCCAGCAGCTTGATGGGGACAGGGGGAAATGGCTACACCTTC. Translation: CASSLMGTGGNGYTF.

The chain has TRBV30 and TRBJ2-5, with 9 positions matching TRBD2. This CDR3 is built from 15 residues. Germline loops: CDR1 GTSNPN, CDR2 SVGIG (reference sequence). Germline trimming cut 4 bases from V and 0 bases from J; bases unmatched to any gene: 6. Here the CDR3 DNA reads TGTGCCTGGAATAGGGCGGGGGGGGACCAAGAGACCCAGTACTTC. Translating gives CAWNRAGGDQETQYF. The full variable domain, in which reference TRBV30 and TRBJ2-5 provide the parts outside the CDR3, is SQTIHQWPATLVQPVGSPLSLECTVEGTSNPNLYWYRQAAGRGLQLLFYSVGIGQISSEVPQNLSASRPQDRQFILSSKKLLLSDSGFYLCAWNRAGGDQETQYFGPGTRLLVL.

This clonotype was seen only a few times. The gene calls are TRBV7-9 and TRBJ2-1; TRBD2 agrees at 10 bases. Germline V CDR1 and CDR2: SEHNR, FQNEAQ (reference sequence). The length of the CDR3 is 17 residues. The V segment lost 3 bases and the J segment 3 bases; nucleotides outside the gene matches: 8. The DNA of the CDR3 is TGTGCCAGCAGCTTGGGGACGGGACTAGCGAACTACAATGAGCAGTTCTTC. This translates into CASSLGTGLANYNEQFF.

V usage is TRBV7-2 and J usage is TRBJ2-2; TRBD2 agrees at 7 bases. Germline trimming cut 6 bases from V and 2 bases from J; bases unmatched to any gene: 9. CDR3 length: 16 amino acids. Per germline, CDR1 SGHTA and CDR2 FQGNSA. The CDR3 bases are TGTGCCAGCAGTCAAACTAGCGTAGCTAACACCGGGGAGCTGTTTTTT. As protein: CASSQTSVANTGELFF.

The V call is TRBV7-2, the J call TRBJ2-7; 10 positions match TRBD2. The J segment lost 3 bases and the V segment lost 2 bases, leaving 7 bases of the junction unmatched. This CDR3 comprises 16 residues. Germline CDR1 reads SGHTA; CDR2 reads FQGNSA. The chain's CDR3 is CASSLRGSGRHYEQYF. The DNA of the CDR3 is TGTGCCAGCAGCTTAAGAGGTAGCGGGAGGCACTACGAGCAGTACTTC.

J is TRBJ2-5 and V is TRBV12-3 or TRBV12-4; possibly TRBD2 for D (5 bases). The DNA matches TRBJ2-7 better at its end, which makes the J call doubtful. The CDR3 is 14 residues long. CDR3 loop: CASSFRGRTYEQYF. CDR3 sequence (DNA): TGTGCCAGCAGTTTTCGAGGGAGAACTTACGAGCAGTACTTC.

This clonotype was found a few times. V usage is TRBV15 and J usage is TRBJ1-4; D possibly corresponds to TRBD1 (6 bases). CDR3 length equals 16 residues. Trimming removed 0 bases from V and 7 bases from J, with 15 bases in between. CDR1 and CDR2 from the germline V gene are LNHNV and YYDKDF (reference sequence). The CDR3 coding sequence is TGTGCCACCAGCAGAGATAACCCGGGACACTTTGAAAAACTGTTTTTT. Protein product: CATSRDNPGHFEKLFF.

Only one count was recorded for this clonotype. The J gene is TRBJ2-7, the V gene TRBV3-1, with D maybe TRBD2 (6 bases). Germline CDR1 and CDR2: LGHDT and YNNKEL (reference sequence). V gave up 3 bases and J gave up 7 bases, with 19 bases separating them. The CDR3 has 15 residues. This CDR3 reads CASSQSSSVFNEQYF. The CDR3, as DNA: TGTGCCAGCAGCCAGTCCTCTAGCGTATTTAATGAGCAGTACTTC.

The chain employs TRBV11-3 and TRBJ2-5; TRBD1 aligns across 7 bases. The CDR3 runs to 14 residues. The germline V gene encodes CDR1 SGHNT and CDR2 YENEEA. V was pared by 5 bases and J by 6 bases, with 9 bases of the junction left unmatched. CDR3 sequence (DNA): TGTGCCAGCAGCCGTAGTAGGGGGCCGCAGACCCAGTACTTC. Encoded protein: CASSRSRGPQTQYF.

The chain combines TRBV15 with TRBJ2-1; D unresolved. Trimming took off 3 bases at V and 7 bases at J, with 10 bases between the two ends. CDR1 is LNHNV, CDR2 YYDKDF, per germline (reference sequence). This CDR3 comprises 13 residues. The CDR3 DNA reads TGTGCCACCAGCAGGTTATTATGGAATGAGCAGTTCTTC. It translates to CATSRLLWNEQFF.

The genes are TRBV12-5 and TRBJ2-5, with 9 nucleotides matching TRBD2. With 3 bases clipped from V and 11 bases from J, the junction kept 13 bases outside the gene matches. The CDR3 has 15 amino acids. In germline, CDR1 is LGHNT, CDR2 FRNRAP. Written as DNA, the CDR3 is TGTGCTAGTGGTTTTTCCAGCGGGGGGCTCAATGAGCAGTACTTC. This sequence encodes CASGFSSGGLNEQYF.

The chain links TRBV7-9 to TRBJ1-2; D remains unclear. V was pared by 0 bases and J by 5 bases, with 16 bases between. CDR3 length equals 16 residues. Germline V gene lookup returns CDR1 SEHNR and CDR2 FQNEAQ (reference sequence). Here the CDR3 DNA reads TGTGCCAGCAGCTTAGCTGCGACATCACTGAGGTATGGCTACACCTTC. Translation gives CASSLAATSLRYGYTF.

The chain's CDR3 is CASSYLTEAPNTQHF. The CDR3 DNA reads as TGTGCCAGCAGTTACTTGACAGAGGCCCCGAACACCCAGCATTTT. The chain couples TRBV6-2 or TRBV6-3 to TRBJ1-5; tentatively, D is TRBD1 (5 bases). Trimming cost V 1 base and J 11 bases, with 18 bases left between them. The CDR3 has 15 residues. Per the germline V gene, CDR1 is MNHEY and CDR2 is SVGEGT.

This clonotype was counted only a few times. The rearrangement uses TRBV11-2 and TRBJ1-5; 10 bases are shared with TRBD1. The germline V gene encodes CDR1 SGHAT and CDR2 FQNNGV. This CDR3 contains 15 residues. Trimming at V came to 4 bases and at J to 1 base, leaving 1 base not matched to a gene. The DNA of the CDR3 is TGTGCCAGCAGCTGGGGACAGGGGAGCAATCAGCCCCAGCATTTT. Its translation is CASSWGQGSNQPQHF.

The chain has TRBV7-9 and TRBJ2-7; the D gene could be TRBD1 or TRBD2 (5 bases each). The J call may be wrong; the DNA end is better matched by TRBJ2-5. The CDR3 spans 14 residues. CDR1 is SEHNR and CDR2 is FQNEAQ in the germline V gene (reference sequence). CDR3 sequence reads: CTTYRDPLAKTQYF. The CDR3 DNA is TGTACCACGTACCGGGACCCACTTGCAAAGACCCAGTACTTC.

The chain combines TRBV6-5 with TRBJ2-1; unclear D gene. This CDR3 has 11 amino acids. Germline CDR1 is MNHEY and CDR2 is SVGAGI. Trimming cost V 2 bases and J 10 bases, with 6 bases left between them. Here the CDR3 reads CASSYGVEQFF. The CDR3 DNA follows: TGTGCCAGCAGTTACGGGGTAGAGCAGTTCTTC.

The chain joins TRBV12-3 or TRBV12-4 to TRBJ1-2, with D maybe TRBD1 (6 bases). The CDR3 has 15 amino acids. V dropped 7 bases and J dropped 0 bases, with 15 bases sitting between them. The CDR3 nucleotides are TGTGCCAGCACCCTGTGGACAGCCTCTAACTATGGCTACACCTTC. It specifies CASTLWTASNYGYTF.

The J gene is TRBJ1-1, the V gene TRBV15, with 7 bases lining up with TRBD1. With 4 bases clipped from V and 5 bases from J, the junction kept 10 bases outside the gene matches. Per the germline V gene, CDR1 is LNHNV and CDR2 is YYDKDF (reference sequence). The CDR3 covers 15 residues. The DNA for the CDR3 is TGTGCCACCAGCACCCCGACAGGGCCTAAAACTGAAGCTTTCTTT. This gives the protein CATSTPTGPKTEAFF.

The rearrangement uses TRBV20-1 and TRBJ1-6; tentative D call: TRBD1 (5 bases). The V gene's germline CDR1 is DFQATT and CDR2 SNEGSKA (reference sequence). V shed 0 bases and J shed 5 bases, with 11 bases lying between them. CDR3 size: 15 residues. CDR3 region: CSARDWGINNSPLHF. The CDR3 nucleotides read TGCAGTGCTAGAGATTGGGGGATAAATAATTCACCCCTCCACTTT.

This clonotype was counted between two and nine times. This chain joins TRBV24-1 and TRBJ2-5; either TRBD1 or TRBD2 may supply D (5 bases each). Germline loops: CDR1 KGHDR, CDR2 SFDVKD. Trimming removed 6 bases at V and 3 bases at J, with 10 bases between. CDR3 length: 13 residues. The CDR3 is CATSSGSEETQYF. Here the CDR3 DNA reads TGTGCCACCAGTTCAGGGAGTGAAGAGACCCAGTACTTC.

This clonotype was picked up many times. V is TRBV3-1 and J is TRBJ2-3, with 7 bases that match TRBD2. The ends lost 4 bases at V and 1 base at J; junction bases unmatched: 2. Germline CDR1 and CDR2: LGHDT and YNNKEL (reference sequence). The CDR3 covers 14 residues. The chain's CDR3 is CASSPGGRTDTQYF. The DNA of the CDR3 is TGTGCCAGCAGCCCGGGAGGACGCACAGATACGCAGTATTTT.

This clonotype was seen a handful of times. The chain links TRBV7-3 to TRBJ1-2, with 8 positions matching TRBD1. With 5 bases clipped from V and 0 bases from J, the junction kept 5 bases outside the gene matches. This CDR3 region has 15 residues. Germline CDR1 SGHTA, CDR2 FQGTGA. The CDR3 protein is CASSLGTGANYGYTF. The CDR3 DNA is TGTGCCAGCAGCCTCGGGACAGGAGCTAACTATGGCTACACCTTC.

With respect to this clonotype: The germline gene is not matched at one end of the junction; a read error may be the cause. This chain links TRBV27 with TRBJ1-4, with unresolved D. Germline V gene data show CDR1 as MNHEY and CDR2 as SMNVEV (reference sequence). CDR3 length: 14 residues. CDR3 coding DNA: TGTGCCAGTAGTTTAAAAGCGATGCGGGGAAAACTGTTTTTT. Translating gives CASSLKAMRGKLFF.

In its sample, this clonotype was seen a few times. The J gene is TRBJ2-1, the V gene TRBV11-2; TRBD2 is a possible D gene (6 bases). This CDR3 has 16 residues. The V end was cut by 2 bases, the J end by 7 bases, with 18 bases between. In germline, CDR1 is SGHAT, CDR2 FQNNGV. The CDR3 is CASSLWAGGTGNEQFF. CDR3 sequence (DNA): TGTGCCAGCAGCTTATGGGCCGGGGGAACGGGTAATGAGCAGTTCTTC.

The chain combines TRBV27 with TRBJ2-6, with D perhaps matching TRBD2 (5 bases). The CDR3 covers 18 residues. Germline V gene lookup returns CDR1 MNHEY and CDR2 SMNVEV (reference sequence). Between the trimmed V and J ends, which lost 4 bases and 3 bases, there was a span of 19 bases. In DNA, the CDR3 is TGTGCCAGCAGTTCCCAGGTCCAGCTAGCTTATGGGGCCAACGTCCTGACTTTC. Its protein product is CASSSQVQLAYGANVLTF.